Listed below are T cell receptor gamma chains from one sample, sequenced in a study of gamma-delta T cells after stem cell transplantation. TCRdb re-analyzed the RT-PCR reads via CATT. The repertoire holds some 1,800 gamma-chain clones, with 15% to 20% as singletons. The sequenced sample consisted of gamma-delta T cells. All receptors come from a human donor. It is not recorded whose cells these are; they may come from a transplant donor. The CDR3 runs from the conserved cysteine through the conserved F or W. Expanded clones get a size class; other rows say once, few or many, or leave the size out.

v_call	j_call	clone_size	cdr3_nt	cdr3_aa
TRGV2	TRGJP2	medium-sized	TGTGCCACCTGGGACGGGCCAGCGTATAGTAGTGATTGGATCAAGACGTTT	CATWDGPAYSSDWIKTF
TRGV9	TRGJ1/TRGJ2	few	TGTGCCTTGTGGGCGCCTCCTACCATAAATTATTATAAGAAACTCTTT	CALWAPPTINYYKKLF
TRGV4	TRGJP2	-	TGTGCCACCTGGGCCGATTGGATCAAGACGTTT	CATWADWIKTF
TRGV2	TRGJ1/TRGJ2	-	TGTGCCACCTGGGACGGCGTGTTTTATTATAAGAAACTCTTT	CATWDGVFYYKKLF
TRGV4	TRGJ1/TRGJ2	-	TGTGCCAACTGGAATGATGAGAAGAAACTCTTT	CANWNDEKKLF
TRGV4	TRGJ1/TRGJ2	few	TGTGCCACCTGGGATCTTATGCCTAAGAAACTCTTT	CATWDLMPKKLF
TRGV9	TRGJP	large	TGTGCCTTGTGGGAGGCCCAAGAGTTGGGCAAAAAAATCAAGGTATTT	CALWEAQELGKKIKVF
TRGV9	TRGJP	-	TGTGCCTTGTGGGAGGTGCAGGAACGAGAGTTGGGCAAAAAAATCAAGGTATTT	CALWEVQERELGKKIKVF
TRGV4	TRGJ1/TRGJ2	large	TGTGCCACCTGGGATGGGCCAGGGTATTATAAGAAACTCTTT	CATWDGPGYYKKLF
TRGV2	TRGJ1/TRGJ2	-	TGTGCCACCTGGGACGGCCGGGCGTATTATAAGAAACTCTTT	CATWDGRAYYKKLF
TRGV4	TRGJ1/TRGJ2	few	TGTGCCACCTGGTGCCCCTATTATAAGAAACTCTTT	CATWCPYYKKLF
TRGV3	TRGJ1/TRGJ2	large	TGTGCCACCTGGGACATCCCTTCTTATTATAAGAAACTCTTT	CATWDIPSYYKKLF
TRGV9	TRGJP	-	TGTGCCTTGTGGGTGGGGGAGTTGGGCAAAAAAATCAAGGTATTT	CALWVGELGKKIKVF
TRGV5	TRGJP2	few	TGTGCCACCTGGGGGGTTAGCGATTGGATCAAGACGTTT	CATWGVSDWIKTF
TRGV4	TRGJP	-	TGTGCCACCGGCAAAGAGTTGGGCAAAAAAATAAAGCTCTTT	CATGKELGKKIKLF
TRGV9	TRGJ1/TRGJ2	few	TGTGCCTTGTGGGAGGGCACGAATTATTATAAGAAACTCTTT	CALWEGTNYYKKLF
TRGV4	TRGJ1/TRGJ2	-	TGTGCCACCTGGGATGGGCCGAGGAAACTCTTT	CATWDGPRKLF
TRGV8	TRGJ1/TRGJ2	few	TGTGCCACCTGGGATAGGCCTGAGAATTATAAGAAACTCTTT	CATWDRPENYKKLF
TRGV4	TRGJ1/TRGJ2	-	TGTGCCACCTGGGATTACGCACGGGGGAAACTCTTT	CATWDYARGKLF
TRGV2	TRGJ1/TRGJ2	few	TGTGCCACCTGGGACGGTAAATATTATAAGAAACTCTTT	CATWDGKYYKKLF
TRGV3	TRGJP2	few	TGTGCCACCTGGGACAGACCATATAGTAGTGATTGGATCAAGACGTTT	CATWDRPYSSDWIKTF
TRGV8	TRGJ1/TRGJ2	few	TGTGCCACCTGGCGATTGGGGTGGGATTATTATAAGAAACTCTTT	CATWRLGWDYYKKLF
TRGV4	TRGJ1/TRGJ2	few	TGTGCCACCTGGGAAGAGGGGGATTATTATAAGAAACTCTTT	CATWEEGDYYKKLF
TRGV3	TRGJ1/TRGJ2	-	TGTGCCACCTGGGACACGCCCCGTTATAAGAAACTCTTT	CATWDTPRYKKLF
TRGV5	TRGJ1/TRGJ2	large	TGTGCCACCTGGGACAGGCCCCCAAAGAAACTCTTT	CATWDRPPKKLF
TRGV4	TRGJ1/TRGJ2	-	TGTGCCACCTGCCTCTTTTATTATAAGAAACTCTTT	CATCLFYYKKLF
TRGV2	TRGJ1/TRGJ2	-	TGTGCCACCTGGGACGCTCGGGATTATTATAAGAAACTCTTT	CATWDARDYYKKLF
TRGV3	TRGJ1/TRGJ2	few	TGTGCCACCGGGGGCTATAAGAAACTCTTT	CATGGYKKLF